Sequencing of this TCR beta chain was carried out in a study of T-cell reconstitution after alpha-beta-depleted transplantation in children. This clonotype was seen many times. Preparation of the TCRbeta library involved a method that used unique molecular identifiers. Using its own MiXCR run on the PCR reads, TCRdb lists one record per CDR3 protein. This sample yields 330,000 or so distinct CDR3 sequences, of which around 10% are seen a single time; about 2.3% belongs to the top ten. The CDR3 contains 14 residues. The V end was cut by 11 bases, the J end by 4 bases, with 18 bases between. This receptor was obtained from a human donor who donated a stem cell graft to a child with acute lymphoblastic leukemia. The sequencing used PBMCs from the stem cell graft donor, collected from the stem cell graft. The rearrangement joins TRBV12-3 or TRBV12-4 to TRBJ2-1; tentatively, D is TRBD1 or TRBD2 (6 bases each). CDR3 nucleotides: TGTGCCCAAGGGGGGAGCTTACCATACAATGAGCAGTTCTTC. This encodes CAQGGSLPYNEQFF.